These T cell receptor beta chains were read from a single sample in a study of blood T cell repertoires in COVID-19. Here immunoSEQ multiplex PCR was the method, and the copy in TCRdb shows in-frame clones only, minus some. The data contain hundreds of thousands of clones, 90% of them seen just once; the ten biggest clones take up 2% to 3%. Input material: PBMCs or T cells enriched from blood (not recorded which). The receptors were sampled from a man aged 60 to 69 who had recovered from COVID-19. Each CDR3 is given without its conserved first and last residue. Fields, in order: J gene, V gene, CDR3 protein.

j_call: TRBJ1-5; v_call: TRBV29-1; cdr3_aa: SVIIGRGGNQPQH
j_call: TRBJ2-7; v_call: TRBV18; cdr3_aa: ASSPRAGTSGREQY
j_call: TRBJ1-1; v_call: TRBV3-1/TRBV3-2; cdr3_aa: ASSQLRDTEAF
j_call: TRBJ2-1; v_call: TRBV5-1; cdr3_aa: ASSFKLAGSSYNEQF
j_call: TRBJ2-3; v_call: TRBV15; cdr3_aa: ATSRGGSTDTQY
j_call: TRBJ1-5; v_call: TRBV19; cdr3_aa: ASSHSGGAEPQH
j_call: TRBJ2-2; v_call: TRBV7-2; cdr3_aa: ASSGTGAVRTGELF
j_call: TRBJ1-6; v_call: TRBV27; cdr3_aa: ASSWGGRDNSPLH
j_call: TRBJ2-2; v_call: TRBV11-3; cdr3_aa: ASSLVSGAAGELF
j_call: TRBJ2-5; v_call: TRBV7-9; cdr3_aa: ASSPGSGQRETQY
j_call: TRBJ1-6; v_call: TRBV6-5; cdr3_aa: ASSYRGGRNSPLH
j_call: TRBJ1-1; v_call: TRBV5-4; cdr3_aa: ASSLDFGGNTEAF
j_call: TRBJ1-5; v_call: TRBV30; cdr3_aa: AWSRQSLRYSNQPQH
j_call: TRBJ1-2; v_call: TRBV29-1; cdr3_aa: SVGGQGGGYT
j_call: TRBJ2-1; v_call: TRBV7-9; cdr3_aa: ASSAGLVGNEQF
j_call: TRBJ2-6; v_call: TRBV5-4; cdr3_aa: ASSLLGLSGLGSGANVLT
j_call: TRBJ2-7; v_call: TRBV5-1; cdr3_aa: ASSFGTRGYEQY
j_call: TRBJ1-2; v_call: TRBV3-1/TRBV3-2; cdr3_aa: ASSRAGGAGGEGYT
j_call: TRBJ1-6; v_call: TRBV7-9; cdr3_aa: ASSLGRGNSPLH
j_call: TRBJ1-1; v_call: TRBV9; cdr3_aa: ASSVVAQGREAF
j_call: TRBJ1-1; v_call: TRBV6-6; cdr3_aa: ASRAGQMNTEAF
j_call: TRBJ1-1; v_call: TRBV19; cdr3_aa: ASSPGHQNTEAF
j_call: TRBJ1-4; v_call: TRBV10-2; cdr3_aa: ASSEAFATNEKLF
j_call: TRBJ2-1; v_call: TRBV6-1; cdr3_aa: ASSEEASGHYNEQF
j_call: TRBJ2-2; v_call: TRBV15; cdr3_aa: ATSRDQGLDTGELF
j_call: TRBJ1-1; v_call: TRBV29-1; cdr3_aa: SVYIRGGDAF
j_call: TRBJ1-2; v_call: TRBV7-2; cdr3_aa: ASSLAQGGGYGYT
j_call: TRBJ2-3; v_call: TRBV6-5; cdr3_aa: ASSRDRGRLDTQY
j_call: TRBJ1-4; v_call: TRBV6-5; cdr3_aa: ASSGRRGGEKLF
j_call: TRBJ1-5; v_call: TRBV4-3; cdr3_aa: ASSQDNRDQPQH
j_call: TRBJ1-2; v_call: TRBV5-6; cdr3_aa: ASSLGQGNYGYT